The 19 T cell receptor beta chains below all came from one sample that was sequenced in a study of blood T cell repertoires in COVID-19. Profiling relied on immunoSEQ multiplex PCR, and the TCRdb table lists in-frame clones only, not all of them. The sample has 140,000 or so clones; about nine tenths are singletons. Source material: peripheral blood. These receptors were collected from a human donor with COVID-19, enrolled during active disease. The donor label of this sample is uncertain.

This clone was recorded only once. J is TRBJ2-2 and V is TRBV5-4; 7 bases match TRBD2. The junction had 9 bases not matched to a gene; V was cut back by 0 bases and J by 1 base. Germline-derived CDR1 and CDR2 are SGHNT and YYREEE (reference sequence). This CDR3 spans 18 amino acids. Written as DNA, the CDR3 is TGTGCCAGCAGCTTGGCCAGCGGGGTCCCCCTGAACACCGGGGAGCTGTTTTTT. Amino acids: CASSLASGVPLNTGELFF.

CDR3 region: CASSRGQGFGQPQHF. In DNA, the CDR3 is TGTGCCAGCAGCCGCGGACAGGGGTTCGGTCAGCCCCAGCATTTT. The rearrangement joins TRBV27 to TRBJ1-5; 9 bases are a match to TRBD1. The CDR3 is made up of 15 amino acids. With 6 bases clipped from V and 6 bases from J, the junction kept 9 bases outside the gene matches. Germline V gene lookup returns CDR1 MNHEY and CDR2 SMNVEV (reference sequence).

The V call is TRBV19, the J call TRBJ1-3; 7 bases map to TRBD1. CDR3 length equals 16 residues. V lost 3 bases and J lost 3; bases outside the gene matches: 8. CDR1 is LNHDA, CDR2 SQIVND, per germline (reference sequence). Here the CDR3 reads CASSIPYRDSGNTIYF. The DNA for the CDR3 is TGTGCCAGTAGTATCCCTTACCGGGACAGTGGAAACACCATATATTTT.

V usage is TRBV27 and J usage is TRBJ1-1; D remains unclear. Germline assignment: CDR1 MNHEY and CDR2 SMNVEV (reference sequence). V lost 7 bases and J 5 bases, leaving 14 bases between the germline ends. The CDR3 has 13 amino acids. The CDR3 bases are TGTGCCAGCACTAAGGAGCCCGGTACTGAAGCTTTCTTT. Encoded protein: CASTKEPGTEAFF.

V usage is TRBV7-7 and J usage is TRBJ2-5, with a possible D match to TRBD1 (6 bases). The CDR3 sequence is 15 residues long. Trimming shortened V by 5 bases and J by 4 bases, and 17 bases separated the two germline ends. The germline gives CDR1 SSHAT, CDR2 FNYEAQ (reference sequence). The CDR3 is CASSRRLQGPETQYF. The DNA for the CDR3 is TGTGCCAGCAGCCGGCGTCTGCAGGGGCCAGAGACCCAGTACTTC. Together with reference TRBV7-7 and TRBJ2-5, the CDR3 gives the full variable domain: GAGVSQSPRYKVTKRGQDVTLRCDPISSHATLYWYQQALGQGPEFLTYFNYEAQPDKSGLPSDRFSAERPEGSISTLTIQRTEQRDSAMYRCASSRRLQGPETQYFGPGTRLLVL.

The gene calls are TRBV7-2 and TRBJ2-2, with a tentative D call TRBD2 (6 bases). The V end was cut by 7 bases, the J end by 6 bases, with 21 bases between. Germline V lookup: CDR1 SGHTA, CDR2 FQGNSA. The CDR3 consists of 16 residues. CDR3 residues: CASTLRGATGPGELFF. CDR3 coding DNA: TGTGCCAGCACCCTTCGCGGGGCTACCGGGCCCGGGGAGCTGTTTTTT.

This chain links TRBV5-1 with TRBJ1-2; 7 bases align to TRBD1. Unmatched junction bases numbered 11, after V lost 4 bases and J lost 8 bases. This CDR3 is built from 14 residues. The V gene's germline CDR1 is SGHRS and CDR2 YFSETQ. CDR3 DNA sequence: TGCGCCAGCAGCCCACAAGACAGGGTGGGGGGCTACACCTTC. This codes for CASSPQDRVGGYTF. Filled out from reference TRBV5-1 and TRBJ1-2, the complete variable domain reads KAGVTQTPRYLIKTRGQQVTLSCSPISGHRSVSWYQQTPGQGLQFLFEYFSETQRNKGNFPGRFSGRQFSNSRSEMNVSTLELGDSALYLCASSPQDRVGGYTFGSGTRLTVV.

CDR3 protein: CASSPTGLIAKNIQYF. The CDR3 nucleotides read TGTGCCAGCAGCCCTACAGGATTGATAGCCAAAAACATTCAGTACTTC. The gene calls are TRBV7-9 and TRBJ2-4, with a possible D match to TRBD1 (5 bases). The CDR3 contains 16 residues. The ends were cut back, 5 bases at V and 0 bases at J, with 14 bases in the middle. The germline CDR1 and CDR2 sequences are SEHNR and FQNEAQ (reference sequence).

The chain couples TRBV9 to TRBJ1-1; the D is unclear. Germline V CDR1 and CDR2: SGDLS, YYNGEE. Trimming shortened V by 4 bases and J by 0 bases, and 7 bases separated the two germline ends. The CDR3 is 13 residues long. The CDR3 spells CASSLQLNTEAFF. CDR3 DNA sequence: TGTGCCAGCAGCCTACAGTTGAACACTGAAGCTTTCTTT.

The V gene is TRBV6-6, the J gene TRBJ2-1; TRBD1 is a possible D gene (5 bases). Germline CDR1 reads MNHNY; CDR2 reads SVGAGI (reference sequence). The V end lost 2 bases, the J end lost 0 bases, and 11 bases lay between the germline ends. There are 16 residues in the CDR3. The CDR3 sequence: CASSYGHQSSYNEQFF. The CDR3 region has the DNA TGTGCCAGCAGTTACGGACACCAGAGCTCCTACAATGAGCAGTTCTTC.

V usage is TRBV7-2 and J usage is TRBJ2-3; D is uncertain. Looked up from germline, CDR1 is SGHTA and CDR2 is FQGNSA. The V end was cut by 4 bases, the J end by 2 bases, with 10 bases between. This CDR3 region has 14 residues. The chain's CDR3 is CASSSLQVTDTQYF. The DNA for the CDR3 is TGTGCCAGCAGCTCCTTACAAGTCACAGATACGCAGTATTTT.

The DNA for the CDR3 is TGTGCCAGCAGCTCCCCCCGCGCAGGGGGAGATTCACCCCTCCACTTT. Translation gives CASSSPRAGGDSPLHF. The chain uses TRBV5-4 and TRBJ1-6, with 7 positions matching TRBD1. CDR1 SGHNT and CDR2 YYREEE come from the germline V gene (reference sequence). This CDR3 spans 16 amino acids. The V and J ends lost 3 bases and 8 bases, in that order; junction bases with no gene match: 11.

This clone came up once. The rearrangement links TRBV11-3 to TRBJ1-4, with D possibly matching TRBD1 (6 bases). This CDR3 has 15 residues. V lost 4 bases, J lost 1 base, and 10 bases lay in between. Germline values: CDR1 SGHNT, CDR2 YENEEA. DNA for the CDR3: TGTGCCAGCAGCTCCACAGGGATAACTAATGAAAAACTGTTTTTT. Its translation: CASSSTGITNEKLFF.

J is TRBJ1-6 and V is TRBV7-2, with no clear D. The CDR3 loop spans 16 amino acids. The germline V gene has CDR1 SGHTA and CDR2 FQGNSA. V was pared by 5 bases and J by 0 bases, with 11 bases between. CDR3 in amino acids: CASSPRPSSYNSPLHF. The CDR3 bases are TGTGCCAGCAGCCCCAGGCCATCCTCCTATAATTCACCCCTCCACTTT.

The genes are TRBV19 and TRBJ1-2; 10 bases match TRBD1. Losses at the gene ends were 1 base for V and 9 bases for J; bases not matched to a gene: 5. The CDR3 length is 14 residues. Germline assignment: CDR1 LNHDA and CDR2 SQIVND (reference sequence). The CDR3 nucleotides are TGTGCCAGTAGTATAGGACAGGGGGCGCTGAGCTACACCTTC. As protein: CASSIGQGALSYTF.

V is TRBV24-1 and J is TRBJ2-1, with 11 bases lining up with TRBD1. CDR1 KGHDR and CDR2 SFDVKD come from the germline V gene. CDR3 length equals 17 residues. The V gene end was trimmed by 4 bases and the J gene end by 9 bases; junction bases not matched to a gene: 13. CDR3 region: CATSEGTGGSFFGEQFF. In DNA form, the CDR3 reads TGTGCCACCAGTGAAGGGACAGGGGGGTCTTTTTTTGGTGAGCAGTTCTTC.

This clone was observed a single time. The chain links TRBV14 to TRBJ2-2; 9 bases are shared with TRBD1. Germline CDR1 reads SGHDN; CDR2 reads FVKESK. V dropped 4 bases and J dropped 6; count of bases not matched to a gene: 6. The CDR3 runs to 15 residues. The DNA of the CDR3 is TGTGCCAGCAGCCTGGGACAGGGAAGGGCCGGGGAGCTGTTTTTT. Protein sequence: CASSLGQGRAGELFF.

The chain is built from TRBV11-3 and TRBJ1-1; 7 nucleotides align to TRBD1. Germline CDR1 is SGHNT and CDR2 is YENEEA. V lost 1 base and J lost 3; bases outside the gene matches: 2. The CDR3 loop spans 14 amino acids. CDR3 in amino acids: CASSLVQGDTEAFF. CDR3 coding DNA: TGTGCCAGCAGCTTAGTTCAGGGGGACACTGAAGCTTTCTTT.

The chain carries TRBV19 and TRBJ1-4, with 7 bases matching TRBD1. The CDR3 is 18 residues long. Germline V gene data show CDR1 as LNHDA and CDR2 as SQIVND (reference sequence). Trimming removed 5 bases from V and 0 bases from J; junction bases left unmatched: 12. CDR3 bases: TGTGCCAGTAGTCGACAGGGCCCTACAGTTGCAACTAATGAAAAACTGTTTTTT. This sequence encodes CASSRQGPTVATNEKLFF.